The 9 T cell receptor beta chains below all came from one sample that was sequenced in a study of blood T cell repertoires in COVID-19. The repertoire was sequenced with immunoSEQ multiplex PCR; TCRdb's copy has only in-frame clones and lacks some. The sample shows 120,000 or so clones, roughly 79% of them seen only once. The sequencing input was peripheral blood. The source of these receptors is a human donor in a cohort sampled during active COVID-19.

The chain employs TRBV7-2 and TRBJ2-5; the match to TRBD1 covers 10 bases. Germline V gene sequence: CDR1 SGHTA, CDR2 FQGNSA. This CDR3 contains 15 residues. The V segment lost 0 bases and the J segment 5 bases; nucleotides outside the gene matches: 3. The CDR3 is CASSLARGQGETQYF. The CDR3 region has the DNA TGTGCCAGCAGCTTAGCGAGGGGACAGGGGGAGACCCAGTACTTC.

This clone has only one observation. The chain uses TRBV5-4 and TRBJ2-5; TRBD1 matches at 7 bases. Germline V gene data show CDR1 as SGHNT and CDR2 as YYREEE (reference sequence). The CDR3 runs 15 residues. With V trimmed by 0 bases and J by 0 bases, 2 bases remained unmatched. Here the CDR3 DNA reads TGTGCCAGCAGCTTGGACGACAGGGACCAAGAGACCCAGTACTTC. Amino acids: CASSLDDRDQETQYF.

This clone was observed a few times. This chain uses TRBV28 with TRBJ1-6; no clear D. The germline V and J ends were trimmed by 8 bases and 10 bases, with 21 bases remaining between them. Germline CDR1 MDHEN, CDR2 SYDVKM. This CDR3 region has 15 residues. The CDR3 is CASHPPREARSPLHF. CDR3 DNA: TGTGCCAGCCATCCCCCGAGAGAGGCAAGATCACCCCTCCACTTT.

The rearrangement links TRBV9 to TRBJ2-2; TRBD2 might be the D (6 bases). The CDR3 spans 17 residues. Germline V lookup: CDR1 SGDLS, CDR2 YYNGEE. V was cut by 3 bases and J by 3 bases, with 18 bases left in between. CDR3 bases: TGTGCCAGCAGCGGTTCAGCGGGCAGTCCCTACACCGGGGAGCTGTTTTTT. This gives the protein CASSGSAGSPYTGELFF. Full variable domain (outside the CDR3, taken from reference TRBV9 and TRBJ2-2): DSGVTQTPKHLITATGQRVTLRCSPRSGDLSVYWYQQSLDQGLQFLIQYYNGEERAKGNILERFSAQQFPDLHSELNLSSLELGDSALYFCASSGSAGSPYTGELFFGEGSRLTVL.

V usage is TRBV7-8 and J usage is TRBJ1-3; TRBD1 agrees at 10 bases. The trim removed 5 bases at V and 4 bases at J, leaving 5 bases unmatched. Looked up from germline, CDR1 is SGHVS and CDR2 is FQNEAQ. CDR3 length: 15 amino acids. The CDR3 sequence is CASSRDRGPGNTIYF. The DNA for the CDR3 is TGTGCCAGCAGCCGAGACAGGGGGCCAGGAAACACCATATATTTT.

The chain has TRBV10-3 and TRBJ1-2, with 7 bases that match TRBD1. The germline CDR1 and CDR2 sequences are ENHRY and SYGVKD. The CDR3 has 15 residues. After removal of 5 bases from V and 0 bases from J, the junction contained 6 bases not matched to a gene. The CDR3 reads CAISSRDSANYGYTF. The CDR3, as DNA: TGTGCCATCAGTAGCCGGGACAGCGCTAACTATGGCTACACCTTC.

This clone occurred many times. CDR3 protein: CASSSGQGTILSPLHF. CDR3 bases: TGTGCCAGCAGCTCCGGACAGGGGACCATCCTTTCACCCCTCCACTTT. The V call is TRBV7-2, the J call TRBJ1-6; 9 bases map to TRBD1. Germline lookup yields CDR1 SGHTA and CDR2 FQGNSA. After removal of 4 bases from V and 9 bases from J, the junction contained 10 bases not matched to a gene. The CDR3 runs 16 residues.

This clone was counted at least ten times. The chain is built from TRBV5-1 and TRBJ2-7; 10 nucleotides agree with TRBD1. The germline CDR1 and CDR2 sequences are SGHRS and YFSETQ. The trim removed 0 bases at V and 0 bases at J, leaving 3 bases unmatched. There are 16 residues in the CDR3. The CDR3 protein is CASSLEGQGRSYEQYF. In DNA, the CDR3 is TGCGCCAGCAGCTTGGAGGGACAGGGGCGCTCCTACGAGCAGTACTTC.

The V gene is TRBV5-4, the J gene TRBJ2-7; 7 bases match TRBD1. Germline V CDR1 and CDR2: SGHNT, YYREEE (reference sequence). The CDR3 consists of 15 residues. The V gene end was trimmed by 4 bases and the J gene end by 5 bases; junction bases not matched to a gene: 12. The CDR3: CASSLTPGTVDEQYF. In nucleotides, the CDR3 is TGTGCCAGCAGCCTAACCCCAGGGACAGTCGACGAGCAGTACTTC. Full variable domain (remainder filled in from reference TRBV5-4 and TRBJ2-7): ETGVTQSPTHLIKTRGQQVTLRCSSQSGHNTVSWYQQALGQGPQFIFQYYREEENGRGNFPPRFSGLQFPNYSSELNVNALELDDSALYLCASSLTPGTVDEQYFGPGTRLTVT.